This T cell receptor (beta chain) stems from a study of cytomegalovirus exposure and HLA in healthy donors. The CDR3 is 15 amino acids. The trim removed 9 bases at V and 4 bases at J, leaving 8 bases unmatched. The germline V gene has CDR1 SNHLY and CDR2 FYNNEI. Data came from immunoSEQ multiplex PCR; TCRdb stores just in-frame clones and leaves some out. The sample yields over 200,000 clones, about nine tenths seen once. Study-level points and caveats: Most sequenced TCRs were rare (though some public TCRs occurred in many donors).

Comment on this clone: The antigen remains undetermined.

The sample was PBMCs. The rearrangement links TRBV2 to TRBJ1-5; 11 nucleotides line up with TRBD1. The sequence derives from a woman between 18 and 29 years old in good health and CMV-seropositive. CDR3 amino acids: CASSGTGGRNQPQHF. The CDR3 coding sequence is TGTGCCAGTTCGGGGACAGGGGGACGGAATCAGCCCCAGCATTTT.